The 22 T cell receptor beta chains listed next were all sequenced from one sample in a study of OX40 agonist ivuxolimab in advanced cancers. Profiling relied on immunoSEQ multiplex PCR, and the TCRdb table lists in-frame clones only, not all of them. The repertoire includes over 95,000 clones, around 90% of them detected once, and around 0.76% sits in the top ten. The material was CD4+ or CD8+ T cells sorted from blood, obtained in a trial of the OX40 agonist ivuxolimab. These receptors originate from an adult with an advanced solid tumor such as melanoma, head and neck, liver or kidney cancer.

This clone has just one count. As DNA, the CDR3 is TGCAGCGTTGAAGATCGTAGGAGAAGCACAGATACGCAGTATTTT. Translation: CSVEDRRRSTDTQYF. This sequence joins TRBV29-1 and TRBJ2-3; D unclear. V lost 0 bases and J lost 0, with 10 bases in between. The CDR3 runs 15 residues. Germline lookup yields CDR1 SQVTM and CDR2 ANQGSEA.

The gene calls are TRBV7-2 and TRBJ2-7; D is perhaps TRBD2 (6 bases). The length of the CDR3 is 13 residues. V was shortened by 2 bases and J by 6 bases, with 11 bases between the two germline ends. Germline CDR1 SGHTA, CDR2 FQGNSA. The CDR3 here is CASSLNPRGEQYF. The DNA of the CDR3 is TGTGCCAGCAGCTTAAACCCGCGGGGCGAGCAGTACTTC. Looking up the rest from reference TRBV7-2 and TRBJ2-7 gives the full variable domain: GAGVSQSPSNKVTEKGKDVELRCDPISGHTALYWYRQSLGQGLEFLIYFQGNSAPDKSGLPSDRFSAERTGGSVSTLTIQRTQQEDSAVYLCASSLNPRGEQYFGPGTRLTVT.

The CDR3 DNA sequence: TGTGCCAGCAACCCAAGGGGGCTGAACACTGAAGCTTTCTTT. Protein sequence: CASNPRGLNTEAFF. V gene TRBV28 combines with J gene TRBJ1-1; 7 bases agree with TRBD1. The ends lost 7 bases at V and 0 bases at J; junction bases unmatched: 5. Germline CDR1 MDHEN, CDR2 SYDVKM. This CDR3 comprises 14 residues.

This clone was seen only once. The genes are TRBV7-2 and TRBJ2-7, with 7 bases identical to TRBD1. J was trimmed by 2 bases and V by 4 bases; bases with no gene match: 5. The CDR3 is 14 residues long. Germline V gives CDR1 SGHTA, CDR2 FQGNSA. CDR3 sequence reads: CASSSGTVPYEQYF. The CDR3 DNA is TGTGCCAGCAGCTCAGGGACAGTCCCCTACGAGCAGTACTTC. Combining the CDR3 with reference TRBV7-2 and TRBJ2-7 gives the whole variable domain GAGVSQSPSNKVTEKGKDVELRCDPISGHTALYWYRQSLGQGLEFLIYFQGNSAPDKSGLPSDRFSAERTGGSVSTLTIQRTQQEDSAVYLCASSSGTVPYEQYFGPGTRLTVT.

This clone was observed a few times. This chain links TRBV30 with TRBJ1-2; TRBD1 matches 8 bases. Germline values: CDR1 GTSNPN, CDR2 SVGIG (reference sequence). After removal of 7 bases from V and 4 bases from J, the junction contained 5 bases not matched to a gene. The length of the CDR3 is 12 residues. This CDR3 reads CALDREGYGYTF. In DNA, the CDR3 is TGTGCCTTGGACAGGGAAGGCTATGGCTACACCTTC.

This chain links TRBV6-1 with TRBJ2-5, with D perhaps matching TRBD1 or TRBD2 (6 bases each). Looked up from germline, CDR1 is MNHNS and CDR2 is SASEGT. CDR3 length: 18 amino acids. V gave up 4 bases and J gave up 7 bases, with 28 bases separating them. CDR3 protein: CASSAYVPGARSLVTQYF. Written as DNA, the CDR3 is TGTGCCAGCAGTGCATATGTCCCGGGGGCGCGTTCATTGGTGACCCAGTACTTC.

V gene TRBV30 combines with J gene TRBJ1-2; D remains unclear. Trimming removed 0 bases at V and 4 bases at J, with 6 bases between. The CDR3 has 12 residues. The germline CDR1 and CDR2 sequences are GTSNPN and SVGIG (reference sequence). The CDR3 coding sequence is TGTGCCTGGAGTGTAGGGCCCTATGGCTACACCTTC. Its translation is CAWSVGPYGYTF.

The chain employs TRBV30 and TRBJ2-3, with D unresolved. This CDR3 is 11 amino acids long. Germline V gene data show CDR1 as GTSNPN and CDR2 as SVGIG (reference sequence). V lost 1 base and J lost 6, with 5 bases in between. The CDR3 DNA sequence: TGTGCCTGGAGTGGGGTTGATACGCAGTATTTT. It translates to CAWSGVDTQYF.

The chain carries TRBV28 and TRBJ2-7; possible D gene TRBD1, 5 bases. The ends were cut back, 3 bases at V and 2 bases at J, with 26 bases in the middle. Germline loops: CDR1 MDHEN, CDR2 SYDVKM. This CDR3 has 19 residues. CDR3 bases: TGTGCCAGCAGTTTTGGTCCACAATGGGGCCAACTAACTACCTACGAGCAGTACTTC. This codes for CASSFGPQWGQLTTYEQYF. Full variable domain (missing parts from reference TRBV28 and TRBJ2-7): DVKVTQSSRYLVKRTGEKVFLECVQDMDHENMFWYRQDPGLGLRLIYFSYDVKMKEKGDIPEGYSVSREKKERFSLILESASTNQTSMYLCASSFGPQWGQLTTYEQYFGPGTRLTVT.

This sequence joins TRBV6-5 and TRBJ2-2; no reliable D call. The CDR3 length is 15 residues. Trimming pared 8 bases from V and 3 bases from J, leaving 16 bases between. Germline V CDR1 and CDR2: MNHEY, SVGAGI. The CDR3 loop is CASGYNPSDTGELFF. CDR3 DNA sequence: TGTGCCAGCGGATATAACCCCTCCGACACCGGGGAGCTGTTTTTT.

The rearrangement links TRBV27 to TRBJ2-6; 7 bases are shared with TRBD2. The CDR3 covers 16 residues. Per the germline V gene, CDR1 is MNHEY and CDR2 is SMNVEV (reference sequence). J lost 2 bases, V lost 5 bases, and 6 bases had no gene match. In DNA form, the CDR3 reads TGTGCCAGCAGTCCGCGTGGGGGGGCTGGGGCCAACGTCCTGACTTTC. Translating it yields CASSPRGGAGANVLTF.

The chain is built from TRBV7-8 and TRBJ2-7; TRBD2 might be the D (5 bases). This CDR3 has 15 amino acids. Germline CDR1 SGHVS, CDR2 FQNEAQ. Trimming took 5 bases from V and 4 from J, leaving 18 bases between them. As DNA, the CDR3 is TGTGCCAGCAGCATTCGAGAGGGAAGGGTTTACGAGCAGTACTTC. Translation gives CASSIREGRVYEQYF.

The rearrangement joins TRBV7-3 to TRBJ2-1, with D possibly matching TRBD1 (6 bases). The germline V gene has CDR1 SGHTA and CDR2 FQGTGA. The CDR3 is made up of 13 amino acids. With 4 bases removed from V and 10 bases from J, the gap between germline ends came to 14 bases. Here the CDR3 reads CASSSGVSREQFF. In nucleotides, the CDR3 is TGTGCCAGCAGCTCAGGGGTATCACGAGAGCAGTTCTTC.

The V call is TRBV10-1, the J call TRBJ2-4; TRBD1 matches at 12 bases. Trimming at V came to 6 bases and at J to 15 bases, leaving 9 bases not matched to a gene. Germline loops: CDR1 WNHNN, CDR2 SYGVQD (reference sequence). The length of the CDR3 is 13 residues. The CDR3 DNA follows: TGCGCCAGCAGCCAAGGGACAGGGGGCGTTTCGTACTTC. Protein sequence: CASSQGTGGVSYF.

The V call is TRBV9, the J call TRBJ1-2, with D hard to call. Trimming cost V 0 bases and J 0 bases, with 6 bases left between them. This CDR3 is built from 14 residues. Germline loops: CDR1 SGDLS, CDR2 YYNGEE. The CDR3 sequence is CASSVDWANYGYTF. The CDR3 DNA is TGTGCCAGCAGCGTAGACTGGGCTAACTATGGCTACACCTTC.

J is TRBJ2-3 and V is TRBV6-1, with D possibly being TRBD2 (5 bases). The germline V and J ends were trimmed by 4 bases and 3 bases, with 14 bases remaining between them. The germline CDR1 and CDR2 sequences are MNHNS and SASEGT. The CDR3 totals 15 residues. The CDR3 region has the DNA TGTGCCAGCAGTGCAGGACCGGAGGTGACAGATACGCAGTATTTT. Translated, it gives CASSAGPEVTDTQYF.

J is TRBJ2-7 and V is TRBV6-4; the D gene is possibly TRBD1 (5 bases). The CDR3 has 12 residues. V lost 2 bases and J 6 bases, leaving 8 bases between the germline ends. The germline V gene encodes CDR1 MRHNA and CDR2 SNTAGT. This chain's CDR3 is CASSDPGSEQYF. The CDR3 nucleotides read TGTGCCAGCAGTGACCCAGGGTCCGAGCAGTACTTC.

The rearrangement links TRBV30 to TRBJ2-2; 10 bases map to TRBD2. Germline assignment: CDR1 GTSNPN and CDR2 SVGIG (reference sequence). J lost 6 bases, V lost 3 bases, and 4 bases had no gene match. The CDR3 totals 14 residues. CDR3 protein: CAWRGLAGAGELFF. The CDR3 DNA reads as TGTGCCTGGAGAGGGCTAGCGGGGGCCGGGGAGCTGTTTTTT.

The sample holds one count of this clone. The chain uses TRBV11-2 and TRBJ1-4, with D hard to call. Germline-derived CDR1 and CDR2 are SGHAT and FQNNGV. The CDR3 totals 14 residues. Deletions cut 0 bases from V and 7 bases from J, with 9 bases between. CDR3 protein: CASSLDRTAEKLFF. The DNA for the CDR3 is TGTGCCAGCAGCTTAGATCGGACGGCTGAAAAACTGTTTTTT.

V gene TRBV5-5 combines with J gene TRBJ1-5; no firm D call. Trimming took 5 bases from V and 5 from J, leaving 11 bases between them. Germline V gene sequence: CDR1 SGHKS, CDR2 YYEKEE (reference sequence). This CDR3 is built from 13 residues. CDR3 nucleotides: TGTGCCAGCAGTTTTCAAAGCGATCAGCCCCAGCATTTT. This translates into CASSFQSDQPQHF.

The rearrangement links TRBV18 to TRBJ2-2, with TRBD1 identical over 8 bases. This CDR3 spans 16 amino acids. Trimming took 3 bases from V and 8 from J; bases not matched to a gene: 11. Germline V gives CDR1 KGHSH, CDR2 LQKENI. This CDR3 reads CASSPRAGGLVGELFF. The CDR3 region has the DNA TGTGCCAGCTCACCGAGGGCAGGGGGCCTCGTAGGGGAGCTGTTTTTT.

The V gene is TRBV29-1, the J gene TRBJ2-7; D ambiguous. Looked up from germline, CDR1 is SQVTM and CDR2 is ANQGSEA. The CDR3 runs 13 residues. With 4 bases removed from V and 4 bases from J, the gap between germline ends came to 14 bases. Here the CDR3 reads CSVGGADPYEQYF. The CDR3 DNA reads as TGCAGCGTTGGAGGTGCGGACCCATACGAGCAGTACTTC.